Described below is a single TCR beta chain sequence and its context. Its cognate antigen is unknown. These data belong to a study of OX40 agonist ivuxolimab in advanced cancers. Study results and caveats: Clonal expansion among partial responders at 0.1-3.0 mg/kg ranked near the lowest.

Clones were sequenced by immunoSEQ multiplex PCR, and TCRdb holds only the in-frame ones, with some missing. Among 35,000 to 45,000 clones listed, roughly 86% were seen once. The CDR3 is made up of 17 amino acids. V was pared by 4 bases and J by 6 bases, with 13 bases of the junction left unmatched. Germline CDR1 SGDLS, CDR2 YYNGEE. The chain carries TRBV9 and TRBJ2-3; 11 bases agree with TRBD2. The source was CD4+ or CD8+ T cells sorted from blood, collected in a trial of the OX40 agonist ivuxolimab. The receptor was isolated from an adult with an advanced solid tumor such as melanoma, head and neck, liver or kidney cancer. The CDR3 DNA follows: TGTGCCAGCAGCACCAATTTAGCGGGAGGGCCTCACGATACGCAGTATTTT. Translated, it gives CASSTNLAGGPHDTQYF.